These T cell receptor beta chains were read from a single sample in a study of blood T cell repertoires in COVID-19. The table came from immunoSEQ multiplex PCR; TCRdb's copy has only in-frame clones and leaves some out. The sample comprises 80,000 to 95,000 clones, 75% to 90% of which are singletons, and about 17% rests with the top ten. Input material: peripheral blood. All receptors derive from a woman older than 75 with active or convalescent COVID-19. The CDR3 runs from the conserved cysteine through the conserved F or W. A D gene is named only where the DNA matches it firmly. The listing skips clone size in some rows; elsewhere it reads once, few, many or a size class.

d_gene,j_gene,v_gene,len,abundance,CDR3nt,CDR3aa
TRBD1,TRBJ2-5,TRBV5-4,14,NA,TGTGCCAGCAGCCAGGGACAGACGGGAGAGACCCAGTACTTC,CASSQGQTGETQYF
NA,TRBJ1-5,TRBV11-1,13,few,TGTGCCAGCAGCTTAGGGGAGGGAAAGCCCCAGCATTTT,CASSLGEGKPQHF
NA,TRBJ1-3,TRBV27,14,NA,TGTGCCAGCAGTTCAACAGGGACTGGAAACACCATATATTTT,CASSSTGTGNTIYF
TRBD1,TRBJ1-6,TRBV18,16,NA,TGTGCCAGCTCACCCCGGACAGGGAATACTGATTCACCCCTCCACTTT,CASSPRTGNTDSPLHF
TRBD1,TRBJ1-2,TRBV9,13,NA,TGTGCCAGCAGCCCTGGGACAGGGCGACACTACACCTTC,CASSPGTGRHYTF
NA,TRBJ1-1,TRBV6-5,13,few,TGTGCCAGCATGGTTGCAGGAAACACTGAAGCTTTCTTT,CASMVAGNTEAFF
NA,TRBJ2-4,TRBV21-1,16,NA,TGTGCCAGCAGGGTTATGTCAGGGGGCCATAAAAACATTCAGTACTTC,CASRVMSGGHKNIQYF
NA,TRBJ1-4,TRBV19,14,NA,TGTGCCACCTCTAGGCCCAGAGCTAATGAAAAACTGTTTTTT,CATSRPRANEKLFF
NA,TRBJ2-7,TRBV6-6,15,NA,TGTGCCAGCACCCCTCTCGCGGGTGTTCGATACGAGCAGTACTTC,CASTPLAGVRYEQYF
TRBD2,TRBJ2-7,TRBV7-9,15,NA,TGTGCCAGCAGCTGGCTAGCGGGAGGAGATGGCGAGCAGTACTTC,CASSWLAGGDGEQYF
TRBD1,TRBJ2-2,TRBV10-2,14,once,TGCGCCACGGAACCGGGACAGGGTTCCGGGGAGCTGTTTTTT,CATEPGQGSGELFF
TRBD2,TRBJ2-3,TRBV4-1,17,NA,TGCGCCAGCAGCCGAGATAGCGGGGGGGACAACACAGATACGCAGTATTTT,CASSRDSGGDNTDTQYF
TRBD1,TRBJ1-6,TRBV30,13,NA,TGTGCCTGGAAGGGACAGTTGATTTCACCCCTCCACTTT,CAWKGQLISPLHF
NA,TRBJ1-5,TRBV18,14,NA,TGTGCCAGCTCCCCGGACAGCCGCAATCAGCCCCAGCATTTT,CASSPDSRNQPQHF
TRBD1,TRBJ2-5,TRBV5-4,15,NA,TGTGCCAGCAGCTTAAGAGGGGGCAAAGGAGAGACCCAGTACTTC,CASSLRGGKGETQYF
NA,TRBJ1-2,TRBV5-4,13,NA,TGTGCCAGCAGCTTGGGACAGGTCCATGGCTACACCTTC,CASSLGQVHGYTF
TRBD1,TRBJ2-5,TRBV7-2,15,NA,TGTGCCAGCAGGGTACAGGGGTCGTACCAAGAGACCCAGTACTTC,CASRVQGSYQETQYF
TRBD1,TRBJ2-1,TRBV5-4,16,NA,TGTGCCAGCAGCTGGGCGACAGGGGGTAGGTCCGATGAGCAGTTCTTC,CASSWATGGRSDEQFF
NA,TRBJ2-2,TRBV5-5,17,NA,TGTGCCAGCAGCTTACACTTAGACAGGGAGGTGACCGGGGAGCTGTTTTTT,CASSLHLDREVTGELFF
TRBD2,TRBJ2-2,TRBV4-2,17,few,TGTGCCAGCAGCCATAGGGGAGCGGGAGCTGACACCGGGGAGCTGTTTTTT,CASSHRGAGADTGELFF
TRBD1,TRBJ1-6,TRBV5-1,16,NA,TGCGCCAGCAGGGCACCCGAAGGGGGCAGTAATTCACCCCTCCACTTT,CASRAPEGGSNSPLHF
NA,TRBJ2-1,TRBV7-3,13,NA,TGTGCCAGCAGCGAACAGGGACCCGGTGAGCAGTTCTTC,CASSEQGPGEQFF
NA,TRBJ2-7,TRBV5-1,15,NA,TGCGCCAGCAGCTCCTCGGGACTCTCTAACTACGAGCAGTACTTC,CASSSSGLSNYEQYF
NA,TRBJ1-1,TRBV29-1,11,NA,TGCAGCGTTGTTGGCGGCACTGAAGCTTTCTTT,CSVVGGTEAFF
NA,TRBJ1-3,TRBV3-1/TRBV3-2,16,once,TGTGCCAGCAGCCCCTTCTCGGGGGGATCAGGAAACACCATATATTTT,CASSPFSGGSGNTIYF
NA,TRBJ2-2,TRBV7-9,15,NA,TGTGCCAGCAGCGGGCGGCCCGGGAAGACCGGGGAGCTGTTTTTT,CASSGRPGKTGELFF
NA,TRBJ2-5,TRBV19,15,NA,TGTGCCAGTAGTATGGGGGGGGCCCTCATGGAGACCCAGTACTTC,CASSMGGALMETQYF
TRBD1,TRBJ1-4,TRBV5-1,16,NA,TGCGCCAGCAGCCTGGGACAGGGGGCTAGGAGTGAAAAACTGTTTTTT,CASSLGQGARSEKLFF
TRBD2,TRBJ2-2,TRBV6-5,16,NA,TGTGCCAGCAGTTACTCGATCGGGGGGGACACCGGGGAGCTGTTTTTT,CASSYSIGGDTGELFF
TRBD2,TRBJ2-1,TRBV7-8,14,NA,TGTGCCAGCCAGCCTAGCGGGGGGGCGGGTGAGCAGTTCTTC,CASQPSGGAGEQFF
TRBD1,TRBJ1-2,TRBV7-3,13,NA,TGTGCCAGCAGCTTAGGGACAGGGGATGGCTACACCTTC,CASSLGTGDGYTF
NA,TRBJ1-1,TRBV7-3,13,NA,TGTGCCAGCAGCTTTAGCATGAACACTGAAGCTTTCTTT,CASSFSMNTEAFF
NA,TRBJ1-2,TRBV7-2,13,few,TGTGCCAGCAGCGCGGGACGGCTCTATGGCTACACCTTC,CASSAGRLYGYTF
TRBD1,TRBJ1-5,TRBV5-1,14,NA,TGCGCCAGCAGCCCGGGACAGGGTATGCAGCCCCAGCATTTT,CASSPGQGMQPQHF
TRBD1,TRBJ2-1,TRBV9,16,NA,TGTGCCAGCAGCGTAGGACAGGGGAGCTCCTACAATGAGCAGTTCTTC,CASSVGQGSSYNEQFF
TRBD1,TRBJ1-2,TRBV2,12,NA,TGTGCCAGCAGGACAGGGGTATTGGGCTACACCTTC,CASRTGVLGYTF
TRBD1,TRBJ1-6,TRBV3-1/TRBV3-2,16,NA,TGTGCCAGCAGCCAAGATCTAACAGGGGAAGGTTCACCCCTCCACTTT,CASSQDLTGEGSPLHF
TRBD1,TRBJ1-5,TRBV7-9,15,once,TGTGCCAGCAGTGTGGGACAGTATAGCAATCAGCCCCAGCATTTT,CASSVGQYSNQPQHF
NA,TRBJ1-6,TRBV11-2,15,NA,TGTGCCAGCAGCCAGAATCCTGCGGGGAATTCACCCCTCCACTTT,CASSQNPAGNSPLHF
NA,TRBJ1-5,TRBV28,14,NA,TGTGCCAGCAGTTTATCCGGGTCCCACCAGCCCCAGCATTTT,CASSLSGSHQPQHF
NA,TRBJ1-6,TRBV25-1,14,NA,TGTGCCAGCAGTACAGGCGCCGATAATTCACCCCTCCACTTT,CASSTGADNSPLHF
TRBD2,TRBJ2-5,TRBV18,16,NA,TGTGCCAGCTCACCACAAGCGGGGGGGCATATGGAGACCCAGTACTTC,CASSPQAGGHMETQYF
NA,TRBJ2-6,TRBV4-3,18,NA,TGCGCCAGCAGCCAAGCCACAACCCGGGGCTCTGGGGCCAACGTCCTGACTTTC,CASSQATTRGSGANVLTF
TRBD2,TRBJ2-5,TRBV9,16,NA,TGTGCCAGCAGCCCTCGGGGTAGCGGGGACCTGGAGACCCAGTACTTC,CASSPRGSGDLETQYF
NA,TRBJ2-3,TRBV2,19,once,TGTGCCAGCAGTGAGGCCGGCGGGGTATCCCTCATGAGTACAGATACGCAGTATTTT,CASSEAGGVSLMSTDTQYF